Following are 29 T cell receptor beta chains from one sample sequenced in a study of early T cells in non-severe SARS-CoV-2 infection. TCRdb reprocessed the 5' RACE reads via MiXCR and lists one record per CDR3 protein. The sample has 30,000 to 40,000 distinct CDR3 sequences, about 3.8% seen once. The sequencing sample was made of whole blood. The receptors shown here come from an adult who was a healthcare worker with PCR-confirmed SARS-CoV-2 infection or an uninfected control (not recorded which).

This clonotype has at least ten counts. V gene TRBV19 combines with J gene TRBJ2-7, with TRBD1 matching 8 bases. Trimming at V came to 5 bases and at J to 7 bases, leaving 4 bases not matched to a gene. The CDR3 contains 12 residues. Germline V gene sequence: CDR1 LNHDA, CDR2 SQIVND (reference sequence). The DNA for the CDR3 is TGTGCCAGTAGTTCAGGGGGCTGGGAGCAGTACTTC. It yields the protein CASSSGGWEQYF.

This clonotype was seen at least ten times. The chain recombines TRBV6-5 with TRBJ2-3; no definite D call. Germline lookup yields CDR1 MNHEY and CDR2 SVGAGI. V was trimmed by 0 bases and J by 10 bases, leaving 14 bases between them. This CDR3 contains 14 residues. The CDR3, as DNA: TGTGCCAGCAGTTACTCAGCTCCCCATAGATCGCAGTATTTT. It translates to CASSYSAPHRSQYF.

This clonotype has ten or more counts. The genes are TRBV7-9 and TRBJ2-7; a possible D gene is TRBD2 (6 bases). Trimming took 5 bases from V and 7 from J, leaving 9 bases between them. The CDR3 sequence is 11 residues long. Germline values: CDR1 SEHNR, CDR2 FQNEAQ (reference sequence). The CDR3 protein is CASSGGREQYF. CDR3 bases: TGTGCCAGCAGCGGAGGGAGGGAGCAGTACTTC.

This clonotype has ten or more counts. The J gene is TRBJ2-1, the V gene TRBV6-6; TRBD2 agrees at 12 bases. The germline CDR1 and CDR2 sequences are MNHNY and SVGAGI (reference sequence). V shed 2 bases and J 10 bases; nucleotides not matched to a gene: 3. The CDR3 totals 14 residues. CDR3 DNA: TGTGCCAGCAGTTACCCTGGACTAGCGGGAGAGCAGTTCTTC. This translates into CASSYPGLAGEQFF.

This clonotype was recorded many times. This chain uses TRBV18 with TRBJ2-7; TRBD1 aligns across 8 bases. V lost 1 base to trimming and J lost 3 bases; unmatched junction nucleotides: 2. The CDR3 totals 14 residues. Germline V lookup: CDR1 KGHSH, CDR2 LQKENI. CDR3 sequence: CASSPQDRDYEQYF. CDR3 sequence (DNA): TGTGCCAGCTCACCACAGGACAGGGACTACGAGCAGTACTTC. The entire variable domain, with the rest obtained from reference TRBV18 and TRBJ2-7, is as follows: NAGVMQNPRHLVRRRGQEARLRCSPMKGHSHVYWYRQLPEEGLKFMVYLQKENIIDESGMPKERFSAEFPKEGPSILRIQQVVRGDSAAYFCASSPQDRDYEQYFGPGTRLTVT.

This clonotype was counted a few times. V usage is TRBV11-2 and J usage is TRBJ2-1; D is unresolved. This CDR3 contains 14 residues. The V gene's germline CDR1 is SGHAT and CDR2 FQNNGV. With 0 bases removed from V and 2 bases from J, the gap between germline ends came to 5 bases. CDR3 nucleotides: TGTGCCAGCAGCTTAGAGGCCGCCTACAATGAGCAGTTCTTC. This translates into CASSLEAAYNEQFF.

This rearrangement joins TRBV7-9 to TRBJ2-2; the match to TRBD2 covers 8 bases. The CDR3 sequence is 15 residues long. J was trimmed by 7 bases and V by 5 bases; bases with no gene match: 9. Per germline, CDR1 SEHNR and CDR2 FQNEAQ (reference sequence). The DNA of the CDR3 is TGTGCCAGCAGCCCCTCGGGAGGGCGAGGCGGGGAGCTGTTTTTT. Translating it yields CASSPSGGRGGELFF.

In this sample, this clonotype turned up many times. V usage is TRBV10-3 and J usage is TRBJ1-4, with 8 positions matching TRBD1. V shed 2 bases and J 12 bases; nucleotides not matched to a gene: 5. Germline CDR1 ENHRY, CDR2 SYGVKD. This CDR3 is 13 amino acids long. Here the CDR3 reads CAISEGQGWELFF. For the CDR3, the DNA is TGTGCCATCAGTGAGGGACAGGGTTGGGAACTGTTTTTT.

In its sample, this clonotype was seen many times. The rearrangement uses TRBV29-1 and TRBJ1-4; D not certain. V was clipped by 4 bases and J by 2 bases, with 2 bases between them. Germline V gene data show CDR1 as SQVTM and CDR2 as ANQGSEA. CDR3 length: 11 residues. CDR3: CSVATNEKLFF. CDR3 bases: TGCAGCGTTGCCACTAATGAAAAACTGTTTTTT.

This clonotype was detected ten times or more. The chain joins TRBV7-9 to TRBJ2-6; D possibly corresponds to TRBD2 (6 bases). CDR3 length: 14 amino acids. Germline-derived CDR1 and CDR2 are SEHNR and FQNEAQ (reference sequence). Trimming stripped 8 bases from V and 0 bases from J, with 8 bases between. The CDR3 is CASGGISGANVLTF. As DNA, the CDR3 is TGTGCCAGCGGGGGGATCTCTGGGGCCAACGTCCTGACTTTC.

This clonotype was seen ten or more times. The chain has TRBV27 and TRBJ1-1; the D gene is possibly TRBD1 (5 bases). The CDR3 is 16 amino acids. The germline V gene has CDR1 MNHEY and CDR2 SMNVEV (reference sequence). The V end lost 1 base, the J end lost 1 base, and 13 bases lay between the germline ends. For the CDR3, the DNA is TGTGCCAGCAGTTTATATCCCGCCAGGGAGAACACTGAAGCTTTCTTT. As protein: CASSLYPARENTEAFF.

This clonotype was seen ten or more times. The chain links TRBV6-5 to TRBJ2-5; 8 bases map to TRBD1. CDR1 and CDR2 (germline): MNHEY, SVGAGI. The CDR3 totals 13 residues. J lost 7 bases, V lost 2 bases, and 3 bases had no gene match. The DNA of the CDR3 is TGTGCCAGCAGTTACGGACAGGGCGGGACCCAGTACTTC. Translation: CASSYGQGGTQYF.

This clonotype was picked up many times. The chain recombines TRBV5-1 with TRBJ2-3; 13 bases map to TRBD2. Germline V gives CDR1 SGHRS, CDR2 YFSETQ. CDR3 size: 16 residues. Unmatched junction bases numbered 8, after V lost 4 bases and J lost 6 bases. The chain's CDR3 is CASSVGLAGSVDTQYF. The CDR3 DNA is TGCGCCAGCAGCGTGGGACTAGCGGGGAGTGTGGATACGCAGTATTTT.

This clonotype appeared many times. V usage is TRBV7-9 and J usage is TRBJ2-6; TRBD1 matches at 8 bases. The germline gives CDR1 SEHNR, CDR2 FQNEAQ (reference sequence). The V gene end was trimmed by 4 bases and the J gene end by 4 bases; junction bases not matched to a gene: 3. The CDR3 extends over 15 amino acids. In DNA, the CDR3 is TGTGCCAGCAGCTCGACAGGGGCAGGGGCCAACGTCCTGACTTTC. This codes for CASSSTGAGANVLTF.

Ten or more counts support this clonotype. The chain links TRBV11-1 to TRBJ2-1; tentatively, D is TRBD1 (6 bases). V lost 0 bases and J lost 9, with 9 bases in between. The CDR3 sequence is 13 residues long. Germline V gives CDR1 SGHAT, CDR2 FQDESV (reference sequence). The CDR3 spells CASSLARGIEQFF. The CDR3 DNA reads as TGTGCCAGCAGCTTAGCGAGGGGGATTGAGCAGTTCTTC.

This clonotype is labeled medium-sized. The rearrangement uses TRBV11-3 and TRBJ2-1; TRBD1 matches at 7 bases. Germline loops: CDR1 SGHNT, CDR2 YENEEA. V was pared by 0 bases and J by 7 bases, with 9 bases of the junction left unmatched. The CDR3 length is 16 residues. The chain's CDR3 is CASSLDPTGPTNEQFF. In nucleotides, the CDR3 is TGTGCCAGCAGCTTAGATCCGACAGGGCCTACGAATGAGCAGTTCTTC. The full variable domain, in which reference TRBV11-3 and TRBJ2-1 provide the parts outside the CDR3, is EAGVVQSPRYKIIEKKQPVAFWCNPISGHNTLYWYLQNLGQGPELLIRYENEEAVDDSQLPKDRFSAERLKGVDSTLKIQPAELGDSAVYLCASSLDPTGPTNEQFFGPGTRLTVL.

The table lists this clonotype with many counts. The chain is built from TRBV18 and TRBJ2-3, with 9 nucleotides matching TRBD1. CDR3 size: 20 residues. Germline V gene data show CDR1 as KGHSH and CDR2 as LQKENI. With V trimmed by 0 bases and J by 0 bases, 13 bases remained unmatched. Here the CDR3 DNA reads TGTGCCAGCTCACCACCACGGACAGGGGCGAAATTCTTTAGCACAGATACGCAGTATTTT. Translating gives CASSPPRTGAKFFSTDTQYF.

This clonotype was observed at least ten times. This chain connects TRBV7-9 to TRBJ1-5; 7 bases are a match to TRBD1. Germline trimming cut 4 bases from V and 7 bases from J; bases unmatched to any gene: 4. Germline lookup yields CDR1 SEHNR and CDR2 FQNEAQ (reference sequence). The CDR3 has 13 amino acids. The CDR3 protein is CASSSTGRQPQHF. The CDR3 bases are TGTGCCAGCAGCTCGACAGGGCGACAGCCCCAGCATTTT.

The J gene is TRBJ2-5, the V gene TRBV7-8; 14 bases are shared with TRBD2. With V trimmed by 5 bases and J by 4 bases, 12 bases remained unmatched. The CDR3 is made up of 18 amino acids. CDR1 is SGHVS and CDR2 is FQNEAQ in the germline V gene. The CDR3, as DNA: TGTGCCAGCAGCCGAGGAGGGACTAGCGGGAGTAGTGCAGAGACCCAGTACTTC. Translating it yields CASSRGGTSGSSAETQYF.

This clonotype was seen ten or more times. The CDR3, as DNA: TGTGCCAGCAGCGTAGCTTCCCAGGTTGGGTACACTGAAGCTTTCTTT. Its translation is CASSVASQVGYTEAFF. This chain uses TRBV9 with TRBJ1-1; D gene ambiguous. The V gene lost 0 bases and the J gene lost 3 bases, with 15 bases spanning the gap. This CDR3 is 16 amino acids long. The germline V gene encodes CDR1 SGDLS and CDR2 YYNGEE.

The sample holds many counts of this clonotype. At one end the junction does not follow the germline gene, possibly because of a read error. The chain employs TRBV7-7 and TRBJ2-5; D is possibly TRBD1 (5 bases). Germline loops: CDR1 SSHAT, CDR2 FNYEAQ (reference sequence). The CDR3 runs to 15 residues. CDR3 in DNA: TGTGCTAGCAGCTTAGGTGGGGCGGCGCAAGAGACCCAGTACTTC. This encodes CASSLGGAAQETQYF.

This clonotype was picked up many times. The chain employs TRBV2 and TRBJ2-3; 9 bases agree with TRBD2. This CDR3 is built from 13 residues. V was pared by 3 bases and J by 6 bases, with 1 base of the junction left unmatched. Germline V gives CDR1 SNHLY, CDR2 FYNNEI. CDR3 nucleotide sequence: TGTGCCAGCAGTGACGGACTAGCGGATACGCAGTATTTT. Translating it yields CASSDGLADTQYF.

There are a few counts of this clonotype. The rearrangement uses TRBV6-5 and TRBJ1-3; 10 bases are a match to TRBD1. CDR3 size: 15 residues. The ends lost 4 bases at V and 2 bases at J; junction bases unmatched: 2. Looked up from germline, CDR1 is MNHEY and CDR2 is SVGAGI. CDR3 residues: CASSFGTGAGNTIYF. CDR3 in DNA: TGTGCCAGCAGTTTTGGGACAGGGGCTGGAAACACCATATATTTT.

This clonotype occurred many times. This chain joins TRBV7-9 and TRBJ2-3, with D perhaps assigned TRBD1 or TRBD2 (5 bases each). With 4 bases removed from V and 7 bases from J, the gap between germline ends came to 6 bases. Germline lookup yields CDR1 SEHNR and CDR2 FQNEAQ (reference sequence). The CDR3 contains 11 residues. The CDR3: CASSSGHTQYF. The CDR3 region has the DNA TGTGCCAGCAGCTCGGGACATACGCAGTATTTT.

This chain joins TRBV5-1 and TRBJ2-3; possible D gene TRBD2, 5 bases. Trimming shortened V by 4 bases and J by 6 bases, and 18 bases separated the two germline ends. Germline V gives CDR1 SGHRS, CDR2 YFSETQ. CDR3 length: 15 residues. The CDR3 region has the DNA TGCGCCAGCAGCCCACTTAGGGCGGGCAGCGATACGCAGTATTTT. This gives the protein CASSPLRAGSDTQYF. Looking up the rest from reference TRBV5-1 and TRBJ2-3 gives the full variable domain: KAGVTQTPRYLIKTRGQQVTLSCSPISGHRSVSWYQQTPGQGLQFLFEYFSETQRNKGNFPGRFSGRQFSNSRSEMNVSTLELGDSALYLCASSPLRAGSDTQYFGPGTRLTVL.

This clonotype was found many times. This chain connects TRBV5-1 to TRBJ2-7; D uncertain. The CDR3 spans 11 residues. With 0 bases removed from V and 5 bases from J, the gap between germline ends came to 3 bases. Germline V gene lookup returns CDR1 SGHRS and CDR2 YFSETQ. The CDR3 DNA sequence: TGCGCCAGCAGCTTGGAAGACGAGCAGTACTTC. It specifies CASSLEDEQYF.

This clonotype was seen many times. V gene TRBV7-3 combines with J gene TRBJ1-1; D not certain. The CDR3 runs to 13 residues. The ends were cut back, 5 bases at V and 5 bases at J, with 12 bases in the middle. Germline lookup yields CDR1 SGHTA and CDR2 FQGTGA. The CDR3 DNA reads as TGTGCCAGCAGCCCATCTTTGGAGACTGAAGCTTTCTTT. This sequence encodes CASSPSLETEAFF.

There are a few counts of this clonotype. The chain employs TRBV4-1 and TRBJ1-6; the D is unclear. The CDR3 sequence is 16 residues long. Trimming stripped 0 bases from V and 10 bases from J, with 16 bases between. The germline V gene encodes CDR1 MGHRA and CDR2 YSYEKL. The CDR3 region is CASSQDGPASPSPLHF. CDR3 bases: TGCGCCAGCAGCCAAGATGGTCCGGCCAGCCCCTCACCCCTCCACTTT.

This clonotype was counted at least ten times. The V call is TRBV9, the J call TRBJ2-1; 11 nucleotides align to TRBD2. The CDR3 has 15 residues. Germline V lookup: CDR1 SGDLS, CDR2 YYNGEE. With V trimmed by 3 bases and J by 9 bases, 8 bases remained unmatched. The CDR3, as DNA: TGTGCCAGCAGCGCGGGACTAGCGGAGGAGGGTGAGCAGTTCTTC. Translation: CASSAGLAEEGEQFF. The variable domain in full, with the rest retrieved from reference TRBV9 and TRBJ2-1, is DSGVTQTPKHLITATGQRVTLRCSPRSGDLSVYWYQQSLDQGLQFLIQYYNGEERAKGNILERFSAQQFPDLHSELNLSSLELGDSALYFCASSAGLAEEGEQFFGPGTRLTVL.